This is a list of T cell receptor beta chains from one sample in a study of spatial heterogeneity in lung cancer. TCRdb re-derived calls from the 5' RACE reads in MiXCR, one entry per CDR3 protein. The sample contains approximately 110,000 distinct CDR3 sequences, 9.5% to 14% of which appear only once. The sample was PBMCs, taken at follow-up. The receptors stem from a female donor with early-stage non-small cell lung cancer. CDR3s include the opening cysteine and the closing phenylalanine or tryptophan. The order of the fields is V gene, clone size, J gene, D gene, CDR3 DNA, CDR3 protein. A D gene is named only where the DNA matches it firmly. For some rows the clone size is stated as once, few or many, or as a class when expanded; others skip it.

V: TRBV5-5
size: NA
J: TRBJ1-5
D: NA
DNA: TGTGCCAGCAGCTTACTACAGCGGAATCAGCCCCAGCATTTT
CDR3: CASSLLQRNQPQHF

V: TRBV10-3
size: few
J: TRBJ2-1
D: NA
DNA: TGTGCCATCGGGGGGCCTACCTACAATGAGCAGTTCTTC
CDR3: CAIGGPTYNEQFF

V: TRBV6-5
size: few
J: TRBJ2-3
D: NA
DNA: TGTGCCAGCAGCCCTAGGCGGGATCGGACAGATACGCAGTATTTT
CDR3: CASSPRRDRTDTQYF

V: TRBV28
size: many
J: TRBJ1-2
D: TRBD1
DNA: TGTGCCAGCAGTTCGGACAGGGGAGGATTTTATGGCTACACCTTC
CDR3: CASSSDRGGFYGYTF

V: TRBV11-2
size: few
J: TRBJ2-2
D: TRBD2
DNA: TGTGCCAGCAGCTGGTCTAGCGGGAATATTAACACCGGGGAGCTGTTTTTT
CDR3: CASSWSSGNINTGELFF

V: TRBV5-1
size: few
J: TRBJ1-5
D: TRBD1
DNA: TGCGCCAGCAGCTTGGACGGACAGGGCAATCAGCCCCAGCATTTT
CDR3: CASSLDGQGNQPQHF

V: TRBV19
size: few
J: TRBJ2-7
D: NA
DNA: TGTGCCAGTAGTACCCAGGGATTCGAGCAGTACTTC
CDR3: CASSTQGFEQYF

V: TRBV19
size: NA
J: TRBJ2-2
D: NA
DNA: TGTGCCAGTAGCGGGTTTAAAACGAACACCGGGGAGCTGTTTTTT
CDR3: CASSGFKTNTGELFF

V: TRBV9
size: many
J: TRBJ2-3
D: NA
DNA: TGTGCCAGCACTCGCTCTTACTCGATAGATACGCAGTATTTT
CDR3: CASTRSYSIDTQYF

V: TRBV5-1
size: NA
J: TRBJ2-3
D: NA
DNA: TGCGCCAGCAGCTCCCAGGCGGAGGGGAATACGCAGTATTTT
CDR3: CASSSQAEGNTQYF

V: TRBV28
size: NA
J: TRBJ2-5
D: NA
DNA: TGTGCCAGCAGTTTGGGTAGCCTCGAGACCCAGTACTTC
CDR3: CASSLGSLETQYF

V: TRBV10-1
size: NA
J: TRBJ1-1
D: NA
DNA: TGCGCCAGCAGTGGGGGACCTCATTCTGGCACTGAAGCTTTCTTT
CDR3: CASSGGPHSGTEAFF